The subject of this entry is one T cell receptor beta chain. The sample belongs to a study of cytomegalovirus exposure and HLA in healthy donors. The J segment lost 5 bases and the V segment lost 3 bases, leaving 1 base of the junction unmatched. The germline CDR1 and CDR2 sequences are SGDLS and YYNGEE. This CDR3 comprises 15 residues. Use of 60 Vbeta and 13 Jbeta primers characterized the PCR. The repertoire was sequenced with immunoSEQ multiplex PCR; TCRdb's copy has only in-frame clones and lacks some. The top ten hold around 1.6% of the sample, which has some 190,000 clones, about 79% seen once. The TCR originated in a man younger than 35 in good health and CMV-seronegative. Sample: PBMCs. This chain joins TRBV9 and TRBJ2-1; 14 positions match TRBD2. The CDR3 DNA sequence: TGTGCCAGCAGCGAGGGACTAGCGGGGGACAATGAGCAGTTCTTC. Translation gives CASSEGLAGDNEQFF.